This T cell receptor (beta chain) derives from a study of response to subunit inactivated influenza vaccine. Study results and caveats: Only a handful of new T cells, the authors suggested, are recruited with each seasonal influenza vaccination.

This CDR3 spans 12 amino acids. Germline loops: CDR1 LNHNV, CDR2 YYDKDF (reference sequence). V lost 8 bases, J lost 7 bases, and 15 bases lay in between. TCRdb re-derived calls from the RT-PCR reads in MiXCR, one entry per CDR3 protein. This sample has more than 400,000 distinct CDR3 sequences, with 7.2% found just once. About this clonotype itself: Its matching antigen is unknown.

This specimen consisted of PBMCs from blood, obtained 23 to 25 months after vaccination. The chain recombines TRBV15 with TRBJ2-7; possibly TRBD2 for D (5 bases). The clonotype comes from a man aged 45 to 75 who received an inactivated influenza vaccine. This CDR3 reads CATAPEGREQYF. Written as DNA, the CDR3 is TGTGCCACCGCCCCCGAGGGTCGAGAGCAGTACTTC.